This TCR beta chain was found in a study of shared clonotypes between healthy human individuals. Some clones are missing from TCRdb's copy, which holds only in-frame ones; the method was immunoSEQ multiplex PCR. The sample records 2,100,000 or so clones, 95% being singletons. Sequencing input: naive CD4+ T cells sorted from blood. Subset reported: CD45RA+ positively selected. The origin of this receptor is a man aged 18 to 35 in good health.

The CDR3 protein is CASSSTGRGPQHF. CDR3 coding DNA: TGTGCCAGCAGCTCGACGGGGCGAGGGCCCCAGCATTTT. This chain links TRBV7-9 with TRBJ1-5, with D possibly being TRBD1 (5 bases). The CDR3 has 13 residues. V was shortened by 4 bases and J by 9 bases, with 13 bases between the two germline ends. Per germline, CDR1 SEHNR and CDR2 FQNEAQ (reference sequence).